This TCR beta chain was captured by sequencing in a study of OX40 agonist ivuxolimab in advanced cancers. V shed 3 bases and J shed 4 bases, with 9 bases lying between them. The CDR3 totals 14 residues. CDR1 and CDR2 (germline): SNHLY, FYNNEI. TCRdb keeps only in-frame clones here, not all; method: immunoSEQ multiplex PCR. The sample shows approximately 82,000 clones, about 90% of them seen only once. This chain joins TRBV2 and TRBJ1-4; no clear D gene. The input for sequencing was CD4+ or CD8+ T cells sorted from blood, taken in a trial of the OX40 agonist ivuxolimab. The sequence came from an adult with an advanced solid tumor such as melanoma, head and neck, liver or kidney cancer. The CDR3 region has the DNA TGTGCCAGCAGTGAGGGCATCGGTAATGAAAAACTGTTTTTT. Its translation is CASSEGIGNEKLFF.